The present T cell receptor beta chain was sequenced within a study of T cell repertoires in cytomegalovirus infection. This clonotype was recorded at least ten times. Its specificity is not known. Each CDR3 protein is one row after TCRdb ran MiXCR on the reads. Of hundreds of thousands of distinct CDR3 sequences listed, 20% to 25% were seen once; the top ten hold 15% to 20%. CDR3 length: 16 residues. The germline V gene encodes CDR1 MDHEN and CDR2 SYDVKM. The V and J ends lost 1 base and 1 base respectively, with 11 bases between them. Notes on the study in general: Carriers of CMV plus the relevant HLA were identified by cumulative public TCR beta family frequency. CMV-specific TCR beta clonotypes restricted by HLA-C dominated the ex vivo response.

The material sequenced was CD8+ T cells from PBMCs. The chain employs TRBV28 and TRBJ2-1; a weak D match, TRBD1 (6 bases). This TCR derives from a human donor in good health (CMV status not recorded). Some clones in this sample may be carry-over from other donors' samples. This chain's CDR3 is CASSLSMQGSYNEQFF. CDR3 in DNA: TGTGCCAGCAGTTTATCGATGCAGGGGTCCTACAATGAGCAGTTCTTC.